The TCR beta chain under discussion was sequenced for a study of beta chain features in type 1 diabetes. Of the isolated RNA, all was reverse transcribed, and so the sequenced material was expressed TCRB transcripts. Libraries were prepared by immunoSEQ multiplex PCR; TCRdb keeps only in-frame clonotypes and omits some of them. Of about half a million clones listed, around 28% are singletons. Looked up from germline, CDR1 is MDHEN and CDR2 is SYDVKM. The V and J ends lost 2 bases and 4 bases, in that order; junction bases with no gene match: 4. The CDR3 is made up of 16 amino acids. Sequenced input: naive CD4+ T cells from blood. This clonotype was obtained from a man between 18 and 29 years old in good health. The J gene is TRBJ2-1, the V gene TRBV28, with 11 bases fitting TRBD2. The CDR3 nucleotides read TGTGCCAGCAGTTTACGGACTAGCGGGTATTACAATGAGCAGTTCTTC. Protein product: CASSLRTSGYYNEQFF.